The clone carrying this T cell receptor beta chain was observed a few times. These data come from a study of T cell changes during pregnancy in multiple sclerosis. In germline, CDR1 is LNHDA, CDR2 SQIVND (reference sequence). The CDR3 extends over 13 amino acids. The ends lost 6 bases at V and 5 bases at J; junction bases unmatched: 6. Generated by immunoSEQ multiplex PCR, the TCRdb table keeps only in-frame clones and is missing some. The table includes 40,000 or so clones, around 90% detected once. This specimen consisted of CD8+ T cells from peripheral blood mononuclear cells, obtained in the first trimester of pregnancy. The chain recombines TRBV19 with TRBJ2-7, with 8 bases identical to TRBD1. This clonotype originated in a female donor with multiple sclerosis, enrolled in a pregnancy study. The CDR3 protein is CASSLGQGNEQYF. Written as DNA, the CDR3 is TGTGCCAGTAGCCTCGGACAGGGCAACGAGCAGTACTTC.